The rows below give T cell receptor beta chains drawn from one sample of a study of T cell responses to AZD1222 COVID-19 vaccine. The assay was immunoSEQ multiplex PCR, and TCRdb's table has in-frame clones only and misses some. The sample carries roughly 98,000 clones, around nine tenths recorded once. This material consisted of peripheral blood, taken on day 0 of AZD1222 vaccination. The receptors come from an adult in good health. Both conserved end residues are part of each CDR3. D genes are given only for firm matches. A row's size may be missing; if present it is once, few, many or a size class.

size	V	J	D	CDR3	DNA
-	TRBV5-1	TRBJ1-1	TRBD1	CASSPGTDTEAFF	TGCGCCAGCAGCCCCGGGACAGACACTGAAGCTTTCTTT
once	TRBV4-1	TRBJ1-1	-	CASSQDGGMGTEAFF	TGCGCCAGCAGCCAAGACGGGGGTATGGGCACTGAAGCTTTCTTT
-	TRBV10-2	TRBJ1-4	-	CASSGEYREKLFF	TGCGCCAGCAGCGGGGAATATAGGGAAAAACTGTTTTTT
-	TRBV7-2	TRBJ1-4	-	CASSLALTEEKLFF	TGTGCCAGCAGCTTAGCCTTGACCGAGGAAAAACTGTTTTTT
-	TRBV5-4	TRBJ1-1	-	CASSLSGPRWAFF	TGTGCCAGCAGCTTGTCGGGGCCCCGTTGGGCTTTCTTT
-	TRBV21-1	TRBJ2-3	-	CASSKALLTDTQYF	TGTGCCAGCAGCAAAGCGCTTCTCACAGATACGCAGTATTTT
-	TRBV6-5	TRBJ1-5	-	CASSSQGLPNQPQHF	TGTGCCAGCAGCTCACAGGGCCTGCCCAATCAGCCCCAGCATTTT
-	TRBV4-1	TRBJ1-5	-	CASSQGRDGNQPQHF	TGCGCCAGCAGCCAAGGTCGGGATGGCAATCAGCCCCAGCATTTT
-	TRBV11-3	TRBJ2-5	TRBD2	CASSRLAGAQETQYF	TGTGCCAGCAGCCGACTAGCGGGGGCACAAGAGACCCAGTACTTC
-	TRBV7-7	TRBJ1-3	-	CASSLAPGVGNTIYF	TGTGCTAGCAGCTTAGCCCCAGGAGTAGGAAACACCATATATTTT
-	TRBV29-1	TRBJ1-1	-	CSVVVGRTEAFF	TGCAGCGTTGTTGTGGGACGGACTGAAGCTTTCTTT
-	TRBV18	TRBJ2-7	TRBD2	CASSPGDYSYEQYF	TGTGCCAGCTCACCAGGGGACTATTCCTACGAGCAGTACTTC
once	TRBV23-1	TRBJ1-5	-	CASRHKSGGARGQPQHF	TGCGCCAGCAGACATAAGAGCGGGGGGGCGCGCGGTCAGCCCCAGCATTTT
-	TRBV27	TRBJ1-5	-	CASSLGRGGQPQHF	TGTGCCAGCAGTTTAGGGAGGGGTGGGCAGCCCCAGCATTTT
few	TRBV6-5	TRBJ2-1	TRBD1	CASRMDRDSGQFF	TGTGCCAGCAGAATGGACAGGGATTCGGGTCAGTTCTTC
-	TRBV6-6	TRBJ1-3	-	CASSYPTDSGNTIYF	TGTGCCAGCAGTTACCCGACAGACTCTGGAAACACCATATATTTT
-	TRBV6-5	TRBJ1-3	-	CASSAEGVPGNTIYF	TGTGCCAGCAGCGCCGAGGGGGTACCTGGAAACACCATATATTTT
-	TRBV5-1	TRBJ1-3	-	CASSFSGEAGNTIYF	TGCGCCAGCAGCTTCTCTGGAGAGGCTGGAAACACCATATATTTT
-	TRBV28	TRBJ1-5	-	CASSFQGYSNQPQHF	TGTGCCAGCAGTTTTCAGGGGTATAGCAATCAGCCCCAGCATTTT
-	TRBV14	TRBJ2-4	-	CASSRVGQAKNIQYF	TGTGCCAGCAGTCGAGTCGGGCAGGCCAAAAACATTCAGTACTTC
-	TRBV5-4	TRBJ2-1	TRBD2	CASSTGTSGSTYNEQFF	TGTGCCAGCAGCACAGGGACTAGCGGGAGTACCTACAATGAGCAGTTCTTC
once	TRBV19	TRBJ2-7	TRBD1	CASSIVGQGDYEQYF	TGTGCCAGTAGTATAGTGGGACAGGGGGATTACGAGCAGTACTTC
-	TRBV10-1	TRBJ2-5	-	CASSAEGIRQETQYF	TGCGCCAGCAGTGCTGAGGGGATCCGGCAAGAGACCCAGTACTTC
-	TRBV2	TRBJ1-1	TRBD1	CATTWETGDKTFF	TGTGCCACCACGTGGGAGACAGGGGATAAGACTTTCTTT
-	TRBV18	TRBJ1-5	-	CASSPGGPGPQHF	TGTGCCAGCTCACCTGGGGGCCCTGGACCCCAGCATTTT
-	TRBV2	TRBJ1-4	-	CASSAQTGLNEKLFF	TGTGCCAGCAGCGCGCAGACAGGACTTAATGAAAAACTGTTTTTT
-	TRBV24-1	TRBJ2-3	TRBD1	CATSDRGQGGGGTDTQYF	TGTGCCACCAGTGATCGGGGACAGGGCGGAGGAGGCACAGATACGCAGTATTTT
-	TRBV2	TRBJ1-2	TRBD1	CASSERTGDNYGYTF	TGTGCCAGCAGTGAAAGGACAGGGGATAACTATGGCTACACCTTC
once	TRBV7-2	TRBJ2-7	-	CASSLQGGHEQYF	TGTGCCAGCAGCTTACAGGGCGGCCACGAGCAGTACTTC
-	TRBV6-2/TRBV6-3	TRBJ1-2	-	CASSTPVWDSYGYTF	TGTGCCAGCAGCACCCCGGTTTGGGACTCCTATGGCTACACCTTC
-	TRBV18	TRBJ1-1	-	CASSPPSRGVNTEAFF	TGTGCCAGCTCACCACCGTCGAGGGGGGTGAACACTGAAGCTTTCTTT
-	TRBV12-3/TRBV12-4	TRBJ2-7	-	CASRWESSYEQYF	TGTGCCAGTCGTTGGGAGAGCTCCTACGAGCAGTACTTC
-	TRBV21-1	TRBJ1-4	-	CASTNEKLFF	TGTGCCAGCACTAATGAAAAACTGTTTTTT
-	TRBV19	TRBJ2-7	TRBD1	CASSRRGTVYEQYF	TGTGCCAGTAGTAGAAGGGGGACAGTCTACGAGCAGTACTTC
-	TRBV28	TRBJ1-5	-	CASSSLIDSSNQPQHF	TGTGCCAGCAGCTCACTGATCGACAGCTCAAATCAGCCCCAGCATTTT
-	TRBV30	TRBJ2-3	-	CAWQTGYTDTQYF	TGTGCCTGGCAGACAGGCTACACAGATACGCAGTATTTT
-	TRBV28	TRBJ2-3	-	CASSIASLTDTQYF	TGTGCCAGCAGTATCGCTTCCCTCACAGATACGCAGTATTTT
-	TRBV5-1	TRBJ2-2	-	CASSLGQIMSGELFF	TGCGCCAGCAGCTTGGGGCAAATAATGTCCGGGGAGCTGTTTTTT
-	TRBV11-2	TRBJ1-4	-	CASSYQGVSNEKLFF	TGTGCCAGCAGCTACCAAGGGGTGTCTAATGAAAAACTGTTTTTT
-	TRBV11-2	TRBJ2-5	-	CASSLQETQYF	TGTGCCAGCAGCTTACAAGAGACCCAGTACTTC
few	TRBV28	TRBJ1-2	TRBD1	CASSLGTDYGYTF	TGTGCCAGCAGTTTAGGGACAGACTATGGCTACACCTTC
once	TRBV30	TRBJ1-1	-	CAWTRGFGTEAFF	TGTGCCTGGACGCGGGGATTTGGCACTGAAGCTTTCTTT
-	TRBV9	TRBJ2-1	TRBD2	CASSEGTSLHEQFF	TGTGCCAGCAGTGAAGGGACTAGCCTCCATGAGCAGTTCTTC
-	TRBV14	TRBJ1-1	-	CASSQRGFLRGEYTEAFF	TGTGCCAGCAGCCAAAGAGGTTTCCTCAGGGGAGAGTACACTGAAGCTTTCTTT
-	TRBV11-3	TRBJ2-3	-	CASSLGRDLTDTQYF	TGTGCCAGCAGCTTAGGGCGGGACCTAACAGATACGCAGTATTTT
-	TRBV29-1	TRBJ1-2	-	CSVDLRDYGYTF	TGCAGCGTTGACTTGAGGGACTATGGCTACACCTTC
-	TRBV6-5	TRBJ1-6	TRBD1	CASRADRGFSPLHF	TGTGCCAGCAGAGCGGACAGGGGGTTCTCACCCCTCCACTTT
-	TRBV21-1	TRBJ1-1	-	CASSKARNTEAFF	TGTGCCAGCAGCAAAGCCCGGAACACTGAAGCTTTCTTT
-	TRBV5-1	TRBJ1-2	-	CASSVDSSNYGYTF	TGCGCCAGCAGCGTGGACAGTTCTAACTATGGCTACACCTTC
-	TRBV25-1	TRBJ1-4	TRBD1	CASSERGRGWEKLFF	TGTGCCAGCAGTGAACGGGGCAGGGGGTGGGAAAAACTGTTTTTT
-	TRBV14	TRBJ1-1	-	CASSNTWSEAFF	TGTGCCAGCAGCAATACGTGGTCTGAAGCTTTCTTT
-	TRBV18	TRBJ1-2	-	CASSPQQGSDGYTF	TGTGCCAGCTCACCTCAACAGGGTTCGGATGGCTACACCTTC
-	TRBV7-9	TRBJ2-7	-	CASSSNEQYF	TGTGCCAGCAGCTCAAACGAGCAGTACTTC
-	TRBV7-9	TRBJ1-2	TRBD1	CASSPQVGQLYGYTF	TGTGCCAGCAGCCCACAAGTGGGACAGCTCTATGGCTACACCTTC